Sequencing of this T cell receptor (beta chain) was carried out in a study of blood T cell repertoires in COVID-19. The wider study: Nucleic acid was either cDNA or gDNA, and it came from T cells, B-cell-depleted T cells, or PBMCs.

Generated by immunoSEQ multiplex PCR, the TCRdb table keeps only in-frame clones and is missing some. The sample shows tens of thousands of clones, about 85% of them seen only once. Germline CDR1 is SEHNR and CDR2 is FQNEAQ (reference sequence). The CDR3 contains 14 residues. Trimming took 4 bases from V and 2 from J, leaving 9 bases between them. The receptor was derived from a man aged 65 to 85 with active COVID-19. Sequences were obtained from peripheral blood. The chain joins TRBV7-9 to TRBJ2-1, with D possibly being TRBD2 (5 bases). CDR3 in amino acids: CASSSGITYNEQFF. CDR3 DNA: TGTGCCAGCAGCTCCGGGATTACCTACAATGAGCAGTTCTTC.